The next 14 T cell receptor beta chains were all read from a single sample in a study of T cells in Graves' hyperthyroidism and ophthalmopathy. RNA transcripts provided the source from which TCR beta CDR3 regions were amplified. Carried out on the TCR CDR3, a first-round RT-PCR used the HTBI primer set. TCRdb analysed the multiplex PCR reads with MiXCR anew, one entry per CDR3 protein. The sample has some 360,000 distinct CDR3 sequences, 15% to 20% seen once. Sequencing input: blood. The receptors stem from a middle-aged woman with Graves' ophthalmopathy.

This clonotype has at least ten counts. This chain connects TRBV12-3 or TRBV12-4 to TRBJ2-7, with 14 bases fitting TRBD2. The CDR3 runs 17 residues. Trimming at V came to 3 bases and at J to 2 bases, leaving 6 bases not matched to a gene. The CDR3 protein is CASSLYVGLAGAYEQYF. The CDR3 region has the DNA TGTGCCAGCAGTTTGTACGTGGGACTAGCGGGAGCCTACGAGCAGTACTTC.

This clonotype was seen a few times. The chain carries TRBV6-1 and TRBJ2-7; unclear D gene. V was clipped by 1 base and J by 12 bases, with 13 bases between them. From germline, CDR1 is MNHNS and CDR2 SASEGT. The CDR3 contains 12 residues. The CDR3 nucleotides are TGTGCCAGCAGTGAAGTCGGCGGAATACGGTACTTC. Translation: CASSEVGGIRYF.

The DNA of the CDR3 is TGTGCCAGCAGCTTGGGGGAGGCCACTGAAGCTTTCTTT. This translates into CASSLGEATEAFF. This sequence joins TRBV11-2 and TRBJ1-1; the D gene is possibly TRBD1 (5 bases). V lost 3 bases to trimming and J lost 4 bases, with 9 bases between them. CDR3 length equals 13 residues. Germline CDR1 SGHAT, CDR2 FQNNGV.

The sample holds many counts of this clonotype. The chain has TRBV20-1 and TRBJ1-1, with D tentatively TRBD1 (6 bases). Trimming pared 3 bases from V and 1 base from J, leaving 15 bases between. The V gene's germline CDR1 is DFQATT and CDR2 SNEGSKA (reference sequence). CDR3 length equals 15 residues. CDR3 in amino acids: CSASSMDRKNTEAFF. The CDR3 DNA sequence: TGCAGTGCTAGCTCCATGGACAGAAAGAACACTGAAGCTTTCTTT.

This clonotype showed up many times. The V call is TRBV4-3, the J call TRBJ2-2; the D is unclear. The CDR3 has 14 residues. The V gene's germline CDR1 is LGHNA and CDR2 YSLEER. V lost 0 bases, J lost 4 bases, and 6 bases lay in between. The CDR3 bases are TGCGCCAGCAGCCAAGAGTGGGTCACCGGGGAGCTGTTTTTT. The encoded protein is CASSQEWVTGELFF.

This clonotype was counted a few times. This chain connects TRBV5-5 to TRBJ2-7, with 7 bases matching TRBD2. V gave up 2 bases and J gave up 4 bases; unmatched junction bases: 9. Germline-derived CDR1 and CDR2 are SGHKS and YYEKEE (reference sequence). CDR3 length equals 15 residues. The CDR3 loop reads CASSFRGREIYEQYF. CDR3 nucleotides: TGTGCCAGCAGCTTTCGAGGGAGGGAAATTTACGAGCAGTACTTC. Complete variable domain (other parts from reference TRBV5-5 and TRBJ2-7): DAGVTQSPTHLIKTRGQQVTLRCSPISGHKSVSWYQQVLGQGPQFIFQYYEKEERGRGNFPDRFSARQFPNYSSELNVNALLLGDSALYLCASSFRGREIYEQYFGPGTRLTVT.

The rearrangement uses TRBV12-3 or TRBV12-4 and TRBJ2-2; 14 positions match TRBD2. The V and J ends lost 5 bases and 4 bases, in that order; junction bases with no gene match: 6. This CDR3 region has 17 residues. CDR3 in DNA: TGTGCCAGCAGTCTGGGGACTAGCGGGAGTTTCACCGGGGAGCTGTTTTTT. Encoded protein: CASSLGTSGSFTGELFF.

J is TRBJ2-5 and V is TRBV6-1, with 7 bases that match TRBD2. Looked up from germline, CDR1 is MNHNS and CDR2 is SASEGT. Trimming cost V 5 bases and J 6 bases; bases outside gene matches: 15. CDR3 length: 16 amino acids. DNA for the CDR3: TGTGCCAGCAGTAATCCCCGGGCTAGCGGCGGGCAGACCCAGTACTTC. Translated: CASSNPRASGGQTQYF.

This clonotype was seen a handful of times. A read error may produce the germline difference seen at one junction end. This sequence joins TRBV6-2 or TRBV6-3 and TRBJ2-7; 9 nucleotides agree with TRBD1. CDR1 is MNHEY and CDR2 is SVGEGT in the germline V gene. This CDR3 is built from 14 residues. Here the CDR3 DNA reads TGTGCCACCTCCCCAAAGGACAGGGGTTTGGAGCAGTCCTTC. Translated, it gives CATSPKDRGLEQSF.

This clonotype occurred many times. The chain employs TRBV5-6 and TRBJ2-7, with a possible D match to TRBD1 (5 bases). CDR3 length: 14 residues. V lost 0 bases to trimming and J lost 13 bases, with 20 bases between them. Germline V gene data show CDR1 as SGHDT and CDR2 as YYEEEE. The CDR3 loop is CASSLAGSRGLYYF. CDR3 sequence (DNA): TGTGCCAGCAGCTTGGCAGGGTCTAGAGGTTTGTACTACTTC. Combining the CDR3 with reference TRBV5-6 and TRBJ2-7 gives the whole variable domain DAGVTQSPTHLIKTRGQQVTLRCSPKSGHDTVSWYQQALGQGPQFIFQYYEEEERQRGNFPDRFSGHQFPNYSSELNVNALLLGDSALYLCASSLAGSRGLYYFGPGTRLTVT.

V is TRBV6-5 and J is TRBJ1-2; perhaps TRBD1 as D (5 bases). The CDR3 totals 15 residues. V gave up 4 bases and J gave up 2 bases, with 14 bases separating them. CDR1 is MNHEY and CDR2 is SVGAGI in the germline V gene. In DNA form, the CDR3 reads TGTGCCAGCAGTTCTAGGCCGGGGCTGAACTATGGCTACACCTTC. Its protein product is CASSSRPGLNYGYTF.

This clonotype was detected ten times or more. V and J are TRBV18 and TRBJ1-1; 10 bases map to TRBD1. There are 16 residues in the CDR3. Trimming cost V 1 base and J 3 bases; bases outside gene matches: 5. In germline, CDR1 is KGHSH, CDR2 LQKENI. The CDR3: CASSPRRTGGDTEAFF. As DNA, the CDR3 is TGTGCCAGCTCACCACGGCGGACAGGGGGTGACACTGAAGCTTTCTTT.

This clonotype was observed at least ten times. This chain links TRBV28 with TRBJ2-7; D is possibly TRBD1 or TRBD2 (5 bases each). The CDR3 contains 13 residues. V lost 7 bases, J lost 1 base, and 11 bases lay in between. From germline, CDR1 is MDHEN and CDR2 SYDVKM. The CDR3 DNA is TGTGCCAGCAATCGGGACGCATCCTACGAGCAGTACTTC. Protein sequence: CASNRDASYEQYF.

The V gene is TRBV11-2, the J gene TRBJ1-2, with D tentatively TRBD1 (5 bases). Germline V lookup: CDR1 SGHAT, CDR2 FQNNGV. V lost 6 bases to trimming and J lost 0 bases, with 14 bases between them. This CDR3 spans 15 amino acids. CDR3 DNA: TGTGCCAGCAGTCGAACCAGGGAGGCTAACTATGGCTACACCTTC. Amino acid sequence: CASSRTREANYGYTF. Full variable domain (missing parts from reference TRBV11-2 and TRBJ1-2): EAGVAQSPRYKIIEKRQSVAFWCNPISGHATLYWYQQILGQGPKLLIQFQNNGVVDDSQLPKDRFSAERLKGVDSTLKIQPAKLEDSAVYLCASSRTREANYGYTFGSGTRLTVV.